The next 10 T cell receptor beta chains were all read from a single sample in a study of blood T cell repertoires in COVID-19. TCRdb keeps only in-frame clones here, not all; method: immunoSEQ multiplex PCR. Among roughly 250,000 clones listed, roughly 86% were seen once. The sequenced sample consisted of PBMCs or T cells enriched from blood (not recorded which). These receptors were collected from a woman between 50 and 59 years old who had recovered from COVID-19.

Here the CDR3 reads CASSHGSSYNEQFF. The CDR3 region has the DNA TGCGCCAGCAGCCATGGGAGCTCCTACAATGAGCAGTTCTTC. The chain is built from TRBV5-1 and TRBJ2-1; tentatively, D is TRBD2 (5 bases). This CDR3 is 14 amino acids long. Germline-derived CDR1 and CDR2 are SGHRS and YFSETQ. The V and J ends lost 4 bases and 0 bases respectively, with 8 bases between them.

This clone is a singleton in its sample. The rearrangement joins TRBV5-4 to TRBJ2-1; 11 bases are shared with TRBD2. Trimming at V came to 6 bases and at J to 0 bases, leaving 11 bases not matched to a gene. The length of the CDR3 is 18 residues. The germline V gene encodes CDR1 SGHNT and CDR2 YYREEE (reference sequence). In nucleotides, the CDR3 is TGTGCCAGCACCACAACACTAGCGGGAGCGGGCTCCTACAATGAGCAGTTCTTC. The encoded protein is CASTTTLAGAGSYNEQFF.

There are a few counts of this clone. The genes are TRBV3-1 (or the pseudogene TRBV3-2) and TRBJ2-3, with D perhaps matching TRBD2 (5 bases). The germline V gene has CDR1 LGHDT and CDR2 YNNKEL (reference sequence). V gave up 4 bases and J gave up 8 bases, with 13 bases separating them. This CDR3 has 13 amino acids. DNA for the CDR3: TGTGCCAGCAGCCTCGGGGAAGCGGTTACGCAGTATTTT. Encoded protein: CASSLGEAVTQYF.

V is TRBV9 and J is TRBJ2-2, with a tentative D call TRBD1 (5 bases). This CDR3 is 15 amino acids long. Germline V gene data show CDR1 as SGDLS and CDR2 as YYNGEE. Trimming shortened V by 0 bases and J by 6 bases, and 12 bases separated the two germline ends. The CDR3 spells CASSVAGRVSGELFF. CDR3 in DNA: TGTGCCAGCAGCGTAGCTGGCAGGGTGTCCGGGGAGCTGTTTTTT.

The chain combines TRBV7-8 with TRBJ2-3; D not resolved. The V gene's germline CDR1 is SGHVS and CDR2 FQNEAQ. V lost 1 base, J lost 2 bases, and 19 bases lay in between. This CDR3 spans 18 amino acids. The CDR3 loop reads CASSLVFLRNPNTDTQYF. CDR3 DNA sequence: TGTGCCAGCAGCTTAGTTTTTTTGCGGAATCCTAACACAGATACGCAGTATTTT.

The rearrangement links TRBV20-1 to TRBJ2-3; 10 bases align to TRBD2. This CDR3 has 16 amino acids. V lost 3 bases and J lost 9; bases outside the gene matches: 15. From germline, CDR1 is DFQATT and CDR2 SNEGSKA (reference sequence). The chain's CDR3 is CSASSNLAGVRGTQYF. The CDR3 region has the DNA TGCAGTGCTAGTTCAAATCTAGCGGGAGTAAGAGGCACGCAGTATTTT.

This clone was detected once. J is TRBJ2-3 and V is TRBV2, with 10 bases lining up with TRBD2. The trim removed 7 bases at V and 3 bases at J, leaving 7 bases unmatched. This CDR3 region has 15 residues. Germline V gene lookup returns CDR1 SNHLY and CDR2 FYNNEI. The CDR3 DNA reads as TGTGCCAGCACCTTACTAGCGGGACAAACAGATACGCAGTATTTT. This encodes CASTLLAGQTDTQYF.

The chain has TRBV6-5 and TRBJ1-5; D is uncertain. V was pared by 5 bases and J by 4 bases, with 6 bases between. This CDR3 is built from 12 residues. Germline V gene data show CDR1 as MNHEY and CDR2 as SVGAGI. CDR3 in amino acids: CASSNRNQPQHF. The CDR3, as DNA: TGTGCCAGCAGTAACAGAAATCAGCCCCAGCATTTT.

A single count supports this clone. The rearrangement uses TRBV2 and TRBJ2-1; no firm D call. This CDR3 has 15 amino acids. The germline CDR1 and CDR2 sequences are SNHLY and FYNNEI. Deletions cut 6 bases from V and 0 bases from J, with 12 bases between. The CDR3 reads CASSQYPSSYNEQFF. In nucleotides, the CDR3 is TGTGCCAGCAGCCAATACCCGAGCTCCTACAATGAGCAGTTCTTC. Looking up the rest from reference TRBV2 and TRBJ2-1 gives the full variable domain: EPEVTQTPSHQVTQMGQEVILRCVPISNHLYFYWYRQILGQKVEFLVSFYNNEISEKSEIFDDQFSVERPDGSNFTLKIRSTKLEDSAMYFCASSQYPSSYNEQFFGPGTRLTVL.

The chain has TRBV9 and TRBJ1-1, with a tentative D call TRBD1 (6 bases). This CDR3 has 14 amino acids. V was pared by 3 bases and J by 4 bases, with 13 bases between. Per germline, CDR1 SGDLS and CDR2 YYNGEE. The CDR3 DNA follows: TGTGCCAGCAGCGCCCACAGGGAGGGCACTGAAGCTTTCTTT. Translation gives CASSAHREGTEAFF.